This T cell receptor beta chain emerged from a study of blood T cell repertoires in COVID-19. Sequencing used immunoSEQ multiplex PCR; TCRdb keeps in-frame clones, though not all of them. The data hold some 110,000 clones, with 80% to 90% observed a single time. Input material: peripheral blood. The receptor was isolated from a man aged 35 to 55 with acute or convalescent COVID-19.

CDR3 sequence: CASSLYRDEQFF. CDR3 DNA: TGTGCCAGCAGCCTTTACAGGGATGAGCAGTTCTTC. The chain couples TRBV6-5 to TRBJ2-1, with D possibly being TRBD1 (6 bases). There are 12 residues in the CDR3. Trimming pared 6 bases from V and 8 bases from J, leaving 11 bases between. Germline CDR1 and CDR2: MNHEY and SVGAGI.